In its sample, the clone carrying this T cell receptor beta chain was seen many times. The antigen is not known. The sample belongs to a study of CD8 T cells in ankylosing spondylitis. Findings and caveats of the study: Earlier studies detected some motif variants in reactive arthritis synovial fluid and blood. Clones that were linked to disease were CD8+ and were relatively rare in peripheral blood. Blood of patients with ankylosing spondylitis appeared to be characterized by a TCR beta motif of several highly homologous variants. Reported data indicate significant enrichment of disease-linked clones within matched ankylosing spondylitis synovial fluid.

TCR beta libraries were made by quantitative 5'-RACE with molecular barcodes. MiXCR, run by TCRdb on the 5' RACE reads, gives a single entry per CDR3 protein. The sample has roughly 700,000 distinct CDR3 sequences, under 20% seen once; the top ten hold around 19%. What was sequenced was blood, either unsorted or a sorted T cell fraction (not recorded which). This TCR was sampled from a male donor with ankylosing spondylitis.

In DNA, the CDR3 is TGCAGTGCTAGACAACAGGGGCCGAACACTGAAGCTTTCTTT. Protein sequence: CSARQQGPNTEAFF. V and J are TRBV20-1 and TRBJ1-1, with 7 bases fitting TRBD1. Germline V gene lookup returns CDR1 DFQATT and CDR2 SNEGSKA (reference sequence). This CDR3 has 14 residues. With 2 bases clipped from V and 1 base from J, the junction kept 4 bases outside the gene matches.